A selection of T cell receptor beta chains follows, all from one sample in a study of beta chain features in type 1 diabetes. The table came from immunoSEQ multiplex PCR; TCRdb's copy has only in-frame clones and leaves some out. This sample yields 250,000 to 350,000 clones, of which around 16% are seen a single time; 0.015% to 0.017% belongs to the top ten. The specimen was naive CD4+ T cells from blood. These receptors all come from a man aged 18-30 years with type 1 diabetes. The CDR3 runs from the conserved cysteine through the conserved F or W. The size of a clone is reported for some rows only, either as once, few or many, or as a class for expanded clones.

TRBJ2-7	12	TRBV29-1	few	CSVARVPYEQYF
TRBJ1-2	13	TRBV5-1	-	CASRPGTDYGYTF
TRBJ2-3	16	TRBV11-3	-	CASSSIAGAGTDTQYF
TRBJ2-7	11	TRBV6-5	few	CATSTGGQQYF
TRBJ2-3	14	TRBV27	few	CASSFRGIPDTQYF
TRBJ2-7	16	TRBV5-1	-	CASSPHGGGSSYEQYF
TRBJ2-1	15	TRBV7-8	few	CASSLRTSLFAEQFF
TRBJ2-1	17	TRBV2	-	CASSRRGLAGIQNEQFF
TRBJ2-2	15	TRBV19	-	CASSIGQVNTGELFF
TRBJ2-1	16	TRBV5-1	-	CASSPQGAVSYNEQFF
TRBJ2-7	14	TRBV29-1	-	CSVGGAGATYEQYF
TRBJ2-2	15	TRBV2	-	CASSETRQGPGELFF
TRBJ1-5	13	TRBV28	-	CASSFPSSGPQHF
TRBJ2-2	14	TRBV18	few	CASSPMDKTGELFF
TRBJ2-7	13	TRBV19	-	CASSIAPGYEQYF
TRBJ2-7	14	TRBV19	few	CASSPRTSVYEQYF
TRBJ2-7	15	TRBV7-2	-	CASSFRGGSSYEQYF
TRBJ2-3	11	TRBV30	-	CAWTVTDTQYF
TRBJ1-1	15	TRBV9	-	CASSVGDWGDTEAFF
TRBJ1-4	17	TRBV5-1	few	CASSLGQGMASNEKLFF
TRBJ1-1	13	TRBV18	few	CASSGGRDTEAFF
TRBJ2-5	16	TRBV7-2	-	CASRKAATSGQETQYF
TRBJ2-2	16	TRBV11-2	-	CASSLALPGNTGELFF
TRBJ1-1	13	TRBV5-1	few	CASSLGQGAEAFF
TRBJ2-7	14	TRBV4-3	-	CASSQGTQAYEQYF
TRBJ1-1	12	TRBV29-1	few	CSVGSGWTEAFF
TRBJ1-2	18	TRBV5-4	few	CASSLFPRRDRGHYGYTF
TRBJ1-2	14	TRBV6-5	-	CATKPHRARYGYTF
TRBJ2-5	14	TRBV11-2	-	CASSFSGGAVTQYF
TRBJ1-6	13	TRBV30	-	CAWKGQGAHPLHF
TRBJ2-3	13	TRBV15	few	CATIGGGTDTQYF
TRBJ2-1	14	TRBV21-1	-	CASSSDRVDNEQFF
TRBJ2-5	14	TRBV29-1	few	CSVEEGLRQETQYF
TRBJ2-5	15	TRBV27	-	CASSLYRFPKETQYF
TRBJ2-2	11	TRBV19	few	CASSSPGELFF
TRBJ1-5	14	TRBV19	few	CASRKTGSNQPQHF
TRBJ2-2	15	TRBV6-6	few	CASIDSRANTGELFF
TRBJ1-1	14	TRBV5-4	-	CASSSKMGSGTAFF
TRBJ2-7	14	TRBV7-2	-	CASSFDRGRDEQYF
-	13	TRBV29-1	few	CSVRPGGVYEQFF
TRBJ2-7	14	TRBV7-9	few	CASSFSGGNYEQYF
TRBJ1-1	15	TRBV9	few	CASSVNPTMNTEAFF
TRBJ1-2	12	TRBV4-2	few	CASRTGNYGYTF
TRBJ2-3	16	TRBV14	-	CASSQGASSSTDTQYF
TRBJ2-1	15	TRBV4-3	-	CASSQVTGLSNEQFF
TRBJ2-7	15	TRBV27	-	CASSLSSRGTYEQYF
TRBJ2-1	15	TRBV5-1	few	CASSLVGTRYNEQFF
TRBJ1-1	14	TRBV9	-	CASSVGGLVTEAFF
TRBJ2-2	16	TRBV5-1	-	CASSYLGQANTGELFF
TRBJ1-5	16	TRBV18	few	CASSPTTTRAGQPQHF
TRBJ2-7	13	TRBV5-1	-	CASSLGQNYEQYF
TRBJ2-3	14	TRBV29-1	-	CSVDGRGGTDTQYF
TRBJ2-7	14	TRBV5-1	few	CASSLGVASYEQYF
TRBJ1-5	14	TRBV5-1	-	CASSLEGTHQPQHF
TRBJ2-1	13	TRBV7-8	few	CASSFGVYNEQFF
TRBJ2-7	14	TRBV29-1	-	CSVALRSPSYEQYF
TRBJ2-1	16	TRBV19	-	CASSDPGTSQNNEQFF
TRBJ1-2	14	TRBV6-5	-	CASSYGETEYGYTF